This TCR beta chain was identified in a study of blood T cell repertoires in COVID-19. Assay used: immunoSEQ multiplex PCR; TCRdb lists only in-frame clones, some missing. The sample lists 150,000 to 200,000 clones, around 90% seen once, with over 15% in the top ten. Germline lookup yields CDR1 SGHAT and CDR2 FQNNGV. The CDR3 extends over 12 amino acids. Trimming stripped 10 bases from V and 5 bases from J, with 14 bases between. The sequence came from a man aged 55-75 years with active or convalescent COVID-19. V is TRBV11-2 and J is TRBJ1-2; a weak D match, TRBD1 (5 bases). Sample: peripheral blood. CDR3 loop: CAITDSWYGYTF. Written as DNA, the CDR3 is TGTGCCATAACAGACAGTTGGTATGGCTACACCTTC.